The 18 T cell receptor beta chains in this list originate from one sample, sequenced in a study of blood T cell repertoires in COVID-19. The repertoire was sequenced with immunoSEQ multiplex PCR; TCRdb's copy has only in-frame clones and lacks some. The table has under 400,000 clones, just over 85% seen once; the top ten hold roughly 4%. The sequenced sample was PBMCs or T cells enriched from blood (not recorded which). The receptors were gathered from a woman aged 35 to 49 with acute COVID-19.

The chain is built from TRBV24-1 and TRBJ1-2, with 12 bases that match TRBD1. V lost 4 bases and J lost 4; bases outside the gene matches: 6. Per the germline V gene, CDR1 is KGHDR and CDR2 is SFDVKD. CDR3 length: 16 amino acids. CDR3 protein: CATSDIGTGGRYGYTF. The CDR3 coding sequence is TGTGCCACCAGTGACATCGGGACAGGGGGCCGCTATGGCTACACCTTC.

V and J are TRBV5-5 and TRBJ1-2; tentative D call: TRBD1 (5 bases). Trimming pared 2 bases from V and 8 bases from J, leaving 25 bases between. CDR3 length equals 17 residues. Germline assignment: CDR1 SGHKS and CDR2 YYEKEE (reference sequence). The CDR3 DNA reads as TGTGCCAGCAGCTTTCAGGGAATAGAGGCGAGTCGCGTCGGCTACACCTTC. It yields the protein CASSFQGIEASRVGYTF. The full variable domain, with the rest looked up from reference TRBV5-5 and TRBJ1-2, is DAGVTQSPTHLIKTRGQQVTLRCSPISGHKSVSWYQQVLGQGPQFIFQYYEKEERGRGNFPDRFSARQFPNYSSELNVNALLLGDSALYLCASSFQGIEASRVGYTFGSGTRLTVV.

The chain employs TRBV11-2 and TRBJ2-3; 12 nucleotides agree with TRBD2. CDR1 and CDR2 from the germline V gene are SGHAT and FQNNGV. J was trimmed by 3 bases and V by 8 bases; bases with no gene match: 18. The CDR3 is 19 residues long. The CDR3 DNA follows: TGTGCCAGCCTTGGACTAGCGGGAAACGTAGGGATTTTGACAGATACGCAGTATTTT. It translates to CASLGLAGNVGILTDTQYF. Combining the CDR3 with reference TRBV11-2 and TRBJ2-3 gives the whole variable domain EAGVAQSPRYKIIEKRQSVAFWCNPISGHATLYWYQQILGQGPKLLIQFQNNGVVDDSQLPKDRFSAERLKGVDSTLKIQPAKLEDSAVYLCASLGLAGNVGILTDTQYFGPGTRLTVL.

The V call is TRBV10-3, the J call TRBJ1-2; 9 bases agree with TRBD1. Germline loops: CDR1 ENHRY, CDR2 SYGVKD. The CDR3 covers 16 residues. V shed 8 bases, J shed 0 bases, and the junction held 10 bases outside the gene matches. The CDR3 is CAIGRTGVAPNYGYTF. The CDR3 nucleotides are TGTGCCATCGGGAGGACAGGGGTCGCCCCTAACTATGGCTACACCTTC.

The V and J genes are TRBV19 and TRBJ2-1; D unresolved. V was trimmed by 6 bases and J by 3 bases, leaving 18 bases between them. This CDR3 has 16 amino acids. In germline, CDR1 is LNHDA, CDR2 SQIVND (reference sequence). CDR3: CASSALTGSRYNEQFF. The CDR3 bases are TGTGCCAGTAGCGCGCTGACTGGATCCCGCTACAATGAGCAGTTCTTC.

This clone has just one count. The V gene is TRBV18, the J gene TRBJ1-2; 9 bases are shared with TRBD1. The CDR3 is 15 residues long. With V trimmed by 1 base and J by 8 bases, 8 bases remained unmatched. Germline V lookup: CDR1 KGHSH, CDR2 LQKENI. CDR3: CASSPLTGQGQGYTF. CDR3 DNA: TGTGCCAGCTCACCACTTACGGGACAGGGTCAAGGCTACACCTTC.

The rearrangement joins TRBV6-6 to TRBJ2-7, with TRBD2 matching over 8 bases. This CDR3 is built from 17 residues. Germline-derived CDR1 and CDR2 are MNHNY and SVGAGI (reference sequence). After removal of 5 bases from V and 4 bases from J, the junction contained 16 bases not matched to a gene. This chain's CDR3 is CASSPGLVYTPSYEQYF. CDR3 bases: TGTGCCAGCAGTCCGGGACTAGTCTATACGCCCTCTTACGAGCAGTACTTC.

This sequence joins TRBV6-5 and TRBJ2-5; TRBD1 matches at 9 bases. The CDR3 contains 15 residues. V shed 4 bases, J shed 4 bases, and the junction held 7 bases outside the gene matches. The germline gives CDR1 MNHEY, CDR2 SVGAGI. Written as DNA, the CDR3 is TGTGCCAGCAGTTCCCCGGGACAGGGTGTAGAGACCCAGTACTTC. Translated, it gives CASSSPGQGVETQYF.

J is TRBJ2-7 and V is TRBV10-3, with D possibly being TRBD1 (6 bases). Germline CDR1 ENHRY, CDR2 SYGVKD. Trimming took off 4 bases at V and 4 bases at J, with 8 bases between the two ends. CDR3 length: 12 residues. The DNA for the CDR3 is TGTGCCATCAGTGGTCAGGGGTACGAGCAGTACTTC. This sequence encodes CAISGQGYEQYF.

This chain links TRBV19 with TRBJ1-4; the D gene is possibly TRBD1 (6 bases). V was cut by 3 bases and J by 10 bases, with 18 bases left in between. The CDR3 loop spans 15 amino acids. Germline lookup yields CDR1 LNHDA and CDR2 SQIVND (reference sequence). The DNA for the CDR3 is TGTGCCAGTAGTATTGTACCGGACCCAGGGGCAAAACTGTTTTTT. It yields the protein CASSIVPDPGAKLFF.

The rearrangement joins TRBV7-9 to TRBJ1-5; 11 bases align to TRBD1. Trimming at V came to 5 bases and at J to 6 bases, leaving 9 bases not matched to a gene. CDR1 is SEHNR and CDR2 is FQNEAQ in the germline V gene (reference sequence). CDR3 size: 16 residues. The CDR3 nucleotides read TGTGCCAGCAGCACCTCCGGACAGGGGGCTTCTCAGCCCCAGCATTTT. Translation: CASSTSGQGASQPQHF.

The chain uses TRBV19 and TRBJ2-5; 15 positions agree with TRBD2. There are 16 residues in the CDR3. Germline CDR1 reads LNHDA; CDR2 reads SQIVND (reference sequence). The J segment lost 0 bases and the V segment lost 7 bases, leaving 3 bases of the junction unmatched. CDR3 coding DNA: TGTGCCAGTAAGGGGACTAGCGGGGGGTACCAAGAGACCCAGTACTTC. It encodes CASKGTSGGYQETQYF.

V gene TRBV7-2 combines with J gene TRBJ1-5, with 7 bases identical to TRBD1. Losses at the gene ends were 2 bases for V and 8 bases for J; bases not matched to a gene: 6. Germline-derived CDR1 and CDR2 are SGHTA and FQGNSA. This CDR3 region has 14 residues. The CDR3 nucleotides are TGTGCCAGCAGCTTACAGGGGGGTAGAGAGCCCCAGCATTTT. It specifies CASSLQGGREPQHF. The entire variable domain, with the rest obtained from reference TRBV7-2 and TRBJ1-5, is as follows: GAGVSQSPSNKVTEKGKDVELRCDPISGHTALYWYRQSLGQGLEFLIYFQGNSAPDKSGLPSDRFSAERTGGSVSTLTIQRTQQEDSAVYLCASSLQGGREPQHFGDGTRLSIL.

V usage is TRBV6-2 or TRBV6-3 and J usage is TRBJ1-5; maybe TRBD1 (5 bases). Deletions cut 2 bases from V and 6 bases from J, with 14 bases between. CDR1 MNHEY and CDR2 SVGEGT come from the germline V gene. The CDR3 is 15 residues long. The CDR3 DNA sequence: TGTGCCAGCAGTTACGGGCAGGGTAGGAGTCAGCCCCAGCATTTT. This codes for CASSYGQGRSQPQHF.

This chain connects TRBV19 to TRBJ1-2; 7 bases agree with TRBD1. V was pared by 4 bases and J by 10 bases, with 6 bases of the junction left unmatched. Germline-derived CDR1 and CDR2 are LNHDA and SQIVND (reference sequence). This CDR3 comprises 12 residues. The CDR3 DNA follows: TGTGCCAGTAGTACCGGGACAGCGATCTACACCTTC. Translation gives CASSTGTAIYTF.

In its sample, this clone was seen a few times. The CDR3 DNA sequence: TGTGCCAGCGGGAGCGGGGGAGGGTCGGGAAGCTCCTACAATGAGCAGTTCTTC. It translates to CASGSGGGSGSSYNEQFF. The chain recombines TRBV2 with TRBJ2-1; TRBD2 agrees at 8 bases. The V segment lost 8 bases and the J segment 0 bases; nucleotides outside the gene matches: 15. Germline V gene sequence: CDR1 SNHLY, CDR2 FYNNEI. The length of the CDR3 is 18 residues. Variable domain in full (rest from reference TRBV2 and TRBJ2-1): EPEVTQTPSHQVTQMGQEVILRCVPISNHLYFYWYRQILGQKVEFLVSFYNNEISEKSEIFDDQFSVERPDGSNFTLKIRSTKLEDSAMYFCASGSGGGSGSSYNEQFFGPGTRLTVL.

In DNA form, the CDR3 reads TGTGCCAGCAGTTTGGCTGCGGGAGATGTTCCCATAGACGAGCAGTACTTC. Encoded protein: CASSLAAGDVPIDEQYF. The chain combines TRBV27 with TRBJ2-7; 7 positions agree with TRBD2. V gave up 3 bases and J gave up 5 bases; unmatched junction bases: 16. The length of the CDR3 is 17 residues. CDR1 is MNHEY and CDR2 is SMNVEV in the germline V gene (reference sequence).

The chain uses TRBV20-1 and TRBJ1-1; unclear D gene. Trimming shortened V by 3 bases and J by 4 bases, and 9 bases separated the two germline ends. The CDR3 covers 12 residues. Per the germline V gene, CDR1 is DFQATT and CDR2 is SNEGSKA (reference sequence). The CDR3: CSASGVLTEAFF. CDR3 DNA sequence: TGCAGTGCTAGTGGCGTTCTCACTGAAGCTTTCTTT.